These 11 T cell receptor beta chains share one sample of origin, sequenced in a study of blood T cell repertoires in COVID-19. Generated by immunoSEQ multiplex PCR, the TCRdb table keeps only in-frame clones and is missing some. Of a few hundred thousand clones listed, about nine tenths were seen once; the top ten hold 0.94%. Sequenced material: peripheral blood. All receptors come from a woman in her thirties or forties who had recovered from COVID-19.

The chain carries TRBV3-1 (or the pseudogene TRBV3-2) and TRBJ2-7; 11 nucleotides line up with TRBD2. The V gene's germline CDR1 is LGHDT and CDR2 YNNKEL (reference sequence). The CDR3 covers 16 residues. V lost 0 bases to trimming and J lost 2 bases; unmatched junction nucleotides: 3. CDR3 sequence: CASSQDGTSGPYEQYF. Written as DNA, the CDR3 is TGTGCCAGCAGCCAAGACGGGACTAGCGGCCCCTACGAGCAGTACTTC.

The chain is built from TRBV11-2 and TRBJ2-7; the D gene is possibly TRBD2 (6 bases). Germline V gene data show CDR1 as SGHAT and CDR2 as FQNNGV. The V gene lost 1 base and the J gene lost 2 bases, with 15 bases spanning the gap. CDR3 length: 16 amino acids. DNA of the CDR3: TGTGCCAGCAGCTTAGCGGCTCCGACTAGTCCCTACGAGCAGTACTTC. It is translated as CASSLAAPTSPYEQYF.

The rearrangement links TRBV9 to TRBJ2-7; 9 nucleotides agree with TRBD2. V dropped 2 bases and J dropped 2; count of bases not matched to a gene: 2. This CDR3 has 14 residues. Germline V CDR1 and CDR2: SGDLS, YYNGEE. CDR3 DNA sequence: TGTGCCAGCAGCGTGACTAGCGGCCCCTACGAGCAGTACTTC. It codes for CASSVTSGPYEQYF.

This rearrangement joins TRBV28 to TRBJ1-2; D not resolved. The CDR3 has 14 amino acids. The V end lost 6 bases, the J end lost 2 bases, and 13 bases lay between the germline ends. The germline gives CDR1 MDHEN, CDR2 SYDVKM. The CDR3 sequence is CASRVPTENYGYTF. CDR3 nucleotides: TGTGCCAGCAGGGTACCCACAGAGAACTATGGCTACACCTTC.

The rearrangement links TRBV29-1 to TRBJ2-5, with a tentative D call TRBD2 (6 bases). This CDR3 has 13 residues. Looked up from germline, CDR1 is SQVTM and CDR2 is ANQGSEA. Trimming left V 7 bases short and J 1 base short, with 13 bases between. The CDR3 DNA follows: TGCAGCGGCCGGGAGAGGGCCCAAGAGACCCAGTACTTC. Translated: CSGRERAQETQYF.

The chain employs TRBV10-3 and TRBJ2-5, with D unresolved. The V gene's germline CDR1 is ENHRY and CDR2 SYGVKD. The CDR3 extends over 16 amino acids. With 0 bases removed from V and 4 bases from J, the gap between germline ends came to 15 bases. In DNA form, the CDR3 reads TGTGCCATCAGTGAGTCTTCCACTGGGCTTGGAGAGACCCAGTACTTC. As protein: CAISESSTGLGETQYF.

The chain links TRBV4-2 to TRBJ1-4, with 7 bases aligning to TRBD1. V shed 1 base, J shed 6 bases, and the junction held 5 bases outside the gene matches. The CDR3 runs to 15 residues. Germline V lookup: CDR1 LGHNA, CDR2 YNFKEQ. The DNA of the CDR3 is TGTGCCAGCAGCCAAGCGGACAGGACGGATGAAAAACTGTTTTTT. Protein: CASSQADRTDEKLFF.

V gene TRBV9 combines with J gene TRBJ1-6, with D perhaps TRBD1 (5 bases). V gave up 0 bases and J gave up 5 bases, with 6 bases separating them. This CDR3 is built from 14 residues. The germline CDR1 and CDR2 sequences are SGDLS and YYNGEE. CDR3 sequence reads: CASSVVGDNSPLHF. CDR3 DNA: TGTGCCAGCAGCGTAGTAGGGGATAATTCACCCCTCCACTTT.

This rearrangement joins TRBV9 to TRBJ2-1; 13 bases line up with TRBD2. CDR1 SGDLS and CDR2 YYNGEE come from the germline V gene. The CDR3 consists of 14 residues. Trimming at V came to 3 bases and at J to 9 bases, leaving 3 bases not matched to a gene. CDR3 sequence reads: CASSAGLAGVEQFF. The DNA of the CDR3 is TGTGCCAGCAGCGCCGGACTAGCGGGAGTTGAGCAGTTCTTC.

This clone was found once. Here the CDR3 reads CASSFIPGGSQGTEAFF. The DNA for the CDR3 is TGTGCCAGCAGTTTTATCCCTGGGGGGTCCCAGGGTACTGAAGCTTTCTTT. The genes are TRBV28 and TRBJ1-1, with D possibly TRBD1 on 5 matching bases. The CDR3 is 17 amino acids. V lost 3 bases to trimming and J lost 5 bases, with 22 bases between them. The germline gives CDR1 MDHEN, CDR2 SYDVKM.

This clone was seen once. This chain links TRBV9 with TRBJ2-3; TRBD2 agrees at 10 bases. V trimming: 1 base; J trimming: 4 bases; junction bases outside the gene matches: 3. The CDR3 loop spans 15 amino acids. Germline CDR1 SGDLS, CDR2 YYNGEE. CDR3 amino acids: CASSVTSGTPDTQYF. The CDR3 bases are TGTGCCAGCAGCGTAACTAGCGGGACCCCAGATACGCAGTATTTT.